The 9 T cell receptor beta chains given below trace back to one sample, sequenced in a study of T cell responses to AZD1222 COVID-19 vaccine. Using immunoSEQ multiplex PCR, the repertoire was profiled, and TCRdb retains in-frame clones only, with some absent. The sample yields over 150,000 clones, more than 70% seen once. Sequences were derived from peripheral blood, sampled on day 0 of AZD1222 vaccination. The receptor set was obtained from an adult in good health.

This clone occurred once. The CDR3 reads CASSKDSSNQPQHF. In DNA, the CDR3 is TGTGCCAGCAGCAAAGACAGTAGCAATCAGCCCCAGCATTTT. The gene calls are TRBV2 and TRBJ1-5; possible D gene TRBD1, 5 bases. The CDR3 spans 14 residues. V lost 6 bases, J lost 0 bases, and 9 bases lay in between. Per germline, CDR1 SNHLY and CDR2 FYNNEI.

This sequence joins TRBV6-1 and TRBJ1-2; no clear D. Deletions cut 1 base from V and 4 bases from J, with 10 bases between. Germline CDR1 MNHNS, CDR2 SASEGT. CDR3 length: 14 amino acids. The CDR3 DNA reads TGTGCCAGCAGTGAAGATCTGAAAGGCTATGGCTACACCTTC. Amino acid sequence: CASSEDLKGYGYTF.

The rearrangement joins TRBV14 to TRBJ1-2; D unresolved. Germline V CDR1 and CDR2: SGHDN, FVKESK. The V end was cut by 0 bases, the J end by 3 bases, with 8 bases between. The length of the CDR3 is 14 residues. The CDR3 protein is CASSQEGWDYGYTF. DNA for the CDR3: TGTGCCAGCAGCCAAGAAGGGTGGGACTATGGCTACACCTTC.

This clone came up a few times. This chain links TRBV7-2 with TRBJ2-1; the match to TRBD1 covers 8 bases. The CDR3 spans 14 residues. Germline CDR1 SGHTA, CDR2 FQGNSA. Losses at the gene ends were 2 bases for V and 9 bases for J; bases not matched to a gene: 6. CDR3 nucleotide sequence: TGTGCCAGCAGCTTACAGACAGGGGACGGTGAGCAGTTCTTC. It codes for CASSLQTGDGEQFF.

V usage is TRBV5-4 and J usage is TRBJ1-5, with D perhaps matching TRBD1 (5 bases). This CDR3 is built from 15 residues. V was pared by 2 bases and J by 0 bases, with 9 bases between. CDR1 is SGHNT and CDR2 is YYREEE in the germline V gene (reference sequence). The chain's CDR3 is CASSFGADSNQPQHF. CDR3 sequence (DNA): TGTGCCAGCAGCTTTGGGGCGGATAGCAATCAGCCCCAGCATTTT.

The chain couples TRBV3-1 (or the pseudogene TRBV3-2) to TRBJ2-1, with a possible D match to TRBD2 (6 bases). The germline gives CDR1 LGHDT, CDR2 YNNKEL (reference sequence). V lost 3 bases to trimming and J lost 10 bases, with 10 bases between them. The CDR3 is 12 residues long. The CDR3 DNA reads as TGTGCCAGCAGCCATCCGGGGGACGAGCAGTTCTTC. It encodes CASSHPGDEQFF.

The chain combines TRBV19 with TRBJ2-1; TRBD2 agrees at 9 bases. This CDR3 region has 16 residues. The germline V gene encodes CDR1 LNHDA and CDR2 SQIVND (reference sequence). The trim removed 3 bases at V and 3 bases at J, leaving 6 bases unmatched. The DNA of the CDR3 is TGTGCCAGTAGTATCGTTAGCGGGGGTCACTACAATGAGCAGTTCTTC. Encoded protein: CASSIVSGGHYNEQFF. Drawing the rest from reference TRBV19 and TRBJ2-1, the complete variable domain is DGGITQSPKYLFRKEGQNVTLSCEQNLNHDAMYWYRQDPGQGLRLIYYSQIVNDFQKGDIAEGYSVSREKKESFPLTVTSAQKNPTAFYLCASSIVSGGHYNEQFFGPGTRLTVL.

This chain links TRBV3-1 (or the pseudogene TRBV3-2) with TRBJ1-5, with D hard to call. Per germline, CDR1 LGHDT and CDR2 YNNKEL (reference sequence). The CDR3 loop spans 14 amino acids. V shed 1 base and J shed 1 base, with 5 bases lying between them. The CDR3: CASSQAGSNQPQHF. CDR3 in DNA: TGTGCCAGCAGCCAAGCTGGCAGCAATCAGCCCCAGCATTTT.

The chain employs TRBV6-1 and TRBJ1-3; 7 nucleotides line up with TRBD1. With V trimmed by 3 bases and J by 4 bases, 9 bases remained unmatched. The CDR3 totals 16 residues. Germline V gene data show CDR1 as MNHNS and CDR2 as SASEGT. The chain's CDR3 is CASSDATTGEGNTIYF. The CDR3 DNA follows: TGTGCCAGCAGTGATGCGACAACAGGGGAAGGAAACACCATATATTTT.